A selection of T cell receptor beta chains follows, all from one sample in a study of CD8+ T cells in alopecia areata. Assay: immunoSEQ multiplex PCR; the TCRdb copy retains only in-frame clones and omits some. The sample holds around 82,000 clones, roughly 51% seen once. The sample was NKG2D-high CD8+ T cells sorted from blood. These receptors were taken from a human donor with alopecia areata. Each CDR3 is given with its conserved first and last residue. D genes are given only for firm matches. The size entry is marked missing in some rows and otherwise reads once, few, many or a size class.

clone_size	v_call	j_call	d_call	cdr3_aa	cdr3_nt
few	TRBV29-1	TRBJ2-5	TRBD1	CSVEDPGQGYQETQYF	TGCAGCGTTGAAGACCCGGGACAGGGGTACCAAGAGACCCAGTACTTC
.	TRBV27	TRBJ2-7	.	CASSLGGYEQYF	TGTGCCAGCAGTTTGGGTGGATACGAGCAGTACTTC
.	TRBV4-2	TRBJ2-1	TRBD2	CASSQPGTRLGNEQFF	TGTGCCAGCAGCCAACCCGGGACTAGGCTTGGCAATGAGCAGTTCTTC
.	TRBV5-4	TRBJ1-1	.	CASSPLGNTEAFF	TGTGCCAGCAGCCCATTGGGGAACACTGAAGCTTTCTTT
few	TRBV4-1	TRBJ2-7	.	CASSQDTDEQYF	TGCGCCAGCAGCCAAGATACCGACGAGCAGTACTTC
.	TRBV28	TRBJ2-7	.	CASSLAGFNEQYF	TGTGCCAGCAGTTTAGCGGGCTTCAACGAGCAGTACTTC
.	TRBV27	TRBJ2-3	TRBD2	CASGFGGGSTDTQYF	TGTGCCAGCGGGTTTGGGGGGGGTAGCACAGATACGCAGTATTTT
.	TRBV27	TRBJ2-7	.	CASSPTPYEQYF	TGTGCCAGCAGTCCGACCCCCTACGAGCAGTACTTC
.	TRBV13	TRBJ2-5	TRBD2	CASSLETSGAQYF	TGTGCCAGCAGCTTAGAAACGAGCGGGGCCCAGTACTTC
few	TRBV18	TRBJ2-7	.	CASSQTYEQYF	TGTGCCAGCTCACAGACCTACGAGCAGTACTTC
.	TRBV28	TRBJ2-1	.	CASSPYAYNEQFF	TGTGCCAGCAGTCCCTACGCCTACAATGAGCAGTTCTTC
.	TRBV5-1	TRBJ1-4	.	CASSLEDTGNEKLFF	TGCGCCAGCAGCTTGGAAGACACCGGGAATGAAAAACTGTTTTTT
.	TRBV29-1	TRBJ1-2	.	CSVVGDTGYTF	TGCAGCGTTGTAGGCGACACGGGCTACACCTTC
.	TRBV5-1	TRBJ1-4	.	CASRPTGATNEKLFF	TGCGCCAGCAGGCCTACCGGGGCAACTAATGAAAAACTGTTTTTT
.	TRBV11-2	TRBJ2-4	.	CASSPLPGRNIQYF	TGTGCCAGCAGCCCACTTCCGGGCAGGAACATTCAGTACTTC
.	TRBV11-2	TRBJ2-7	.	CASSLEYTGGHEQYF	TGTGCCAGCAGCTTAGAGTATACCGGTGGCCACGAGCAGTACTTC
few	TRBV29-1	TRBJ2-1	TRBD1	CSVEEADRVHEQFF	TGCAGCGTTGAAGAGGCGGACAGGGTCCATGAGCAGTTCTTC
.	TRBV29-1	TRBJ1-2	TRBD1	CSGVTGAGDYGYTF	TGCAGCGGCGTTACAGGGGCGGGTGACTATGGCTACACCTTC
few	TRBV11-2	TRBJ2-7	TRBD1	CASGQGYEQYF	TGTGCCAGTGGACAGGGCTACGAGCAGTACTTC
.	TRBV29-1	TRBJ2-5	TRBD2	CSVDRLAGVQYQETQYF	TGCAGCGTTGACCGACTAGCGGGGGTGCAGTACCAAGAGACCCAGTACTTC
.	TRBV7-9	TRBJ2-2	.	CASFLGTGELFF	TGTGCCAGTTTCTTAGGCACCGGGGAGCTGTTTTTT
once	TRBV6-5	TRBJ2-7	.	CASSNRADSYEQYF	TGTGCCAGCAGCAACAGGGCTGACTCCTACGAGCAGTACTTC
few	TRBV9	TRBJ2-7	.	CASSVGYEQYF	TGTGCCAGCAGCGTAGGGTACGAGCAGTACTTC
few	TRBV19	TRBJ1-5	.	CASRTEDQPQHF	TGTGCCAGCAGGACCGAGGATCAGCCCCAGCATTTT
once	TRBV29-1	TRBJ2-1	TRBD2	CSVSSGGSYNEQFF	TGCAGCGTCTCTAGCGGGGGATCCTACAATGAGCAGTTCTTC
few	TRBV29-1	TRBJ2-3	.	CSALTGLTDTQYF	TGCAGCGCCCTGACCGGACTCACAGATACGCAGTATTTT
few	TRBV4-3	TRBJ2-1	.	CASSQRVTAGIEQFF	TGCGCCAGCAGCCAAAGGGTCACCGCGGGTATAGAGCAGTTCTTC
few	TRBV7-9	TRBJ2-1	TRBD2	CASSLLGASGNYNEQFF	TGTGCCAGCAGCTTACTGGGGGCTAGCGGGAACTACAATGAGCAGTTCTTC
.	TRBV27	TRBJ2-3	.	CASSPSSGWGRRYF	TGTGCCAGCAGCCCATCAAGTGGTTGGGGCAGGAGGTATTTT
few	TRBV28	TRBJ2-7	.	CASSLSNYEQYF	TGTGCCAGCAGCCTTTCGAACTACGAGCAGTACTTC
.	TRBV4-1	TRBJ1-1	.	CASSQPSGNTGSEAFF	TGCGCCAGCAGCCAGCCCTCTGGAAATACGGGGAGTGAAGCTTTCTTT
.	TRBV25-1	TRBJ2-2	TRBD1	CASSVTGALFF	TGTGCCAGCAGTGTGACAGGGGCGCTGTTTTTT
few	TRBV29-1	TRBJ1-2	.	CSVDFGEGDGYTF	TGCAGCGTTGATTTCGGGGAGGGTGATGGCTACACCTTC
few	TRBV7-9	TRBJ2-7	.	CASSSAYEQYF	TGTGCCAGCAGTTCAGCCTACGAGCAGTACTTC
.	TRBV5-6	TRBJ2-5	.	CASSETNQETQYF	TGTGCCAGCAGCGAGACTAACCAAGAGACCCAGTACTTC
.	TRBV10-3	TRBJ2-7	TRBD2	CAISDELAGGYEQYF	TGTGCCATCAGTGATGAACTAGCGGGGGGTTACGAGCAGTACTTC
few	TRBV18	TRBJ2-1	.	CASSADGAYNEQFF	TGTGCCAGCTCAGCGGACGGAGCCTACAATGAGCAGTTCTTC
.	TRBV5-1	TRBJ2-1	.	CASSYGTPNEQFF	TGCGCCAGCAGCTACGGGACTCCTAATGAGCAGTTCTTC
once	TRBV29-1	TRBJ1-2	.	CSVEPRTFNYTF	TGCAGCGTTGAACCCCGGACCTTCAACTACACCTTC
.	TRBV7-2	TRBJ2-7	TRBD2	CASSFTLVAGGSYEQYF	TGTGCCAGCAGCTTTACCTTGGTAGCGGGGGGCTCCTACGAGCAGTACTTC
.	TRBV7-7	TRBJ2-5	.	CASSQTDGTQYF	TGTGCTAGCAGCCAGACAGACGGGACCCAGTACTTC
.	TRBV5-1	TRBJ1-2	.	CASSLGDTFYTF	TGCGCCAGCAGCTTGGGGGACACGTTCTACACCTTC
.	TRBV19	TRBJ1-2	.	CASSKAGARLYGYTF	TGTGCCAGTAGTAAGGCCGGGGCGAGACTCTATGGCTACACCTTC
few	TRBV7-9	TRBJ2-3	TRBD1	CASSVDRVRPDTQYF	TGTGCCAGCAGCGTGGACAGGGTTCGCCCAGATACGCAGTATTTT
.	TRBV4-3	TRBJ2-7	TRBD1	CASSVLPGQNYEQYF	TGCGCCAGCAGCGTCCTGCCGGGACAGAACTACGAGCAGTACTTC
.	TRBV29-1	TRBJ2-6	.	CSVIAPRGQPNNSGANVLTF	TGCAGCGTCATTGCCCCCAGGGGACAACCGAACAACTCTGGGGCCAACGTCCTGACTTTC
medium-sized	TRBV7-9	TRBJ2-1	.	CASSSGDPQFF	TGTGCCAGCAGCTCCGGGGACCCCCAGTTCTTC